Listed below are T cell receptor beta chains from one sample, sequenced in a study of blood T cell repertoires in COVID-19. Assay: immunoSEQ multiplex PCR; the TCRdb copy retains only in-frame clones and omits some. The table includes 90,000 to 120,000 clones, 89% detected once. The sequencing sample was made of peripheral blood. These receptors were obtained from a man between 35 and 55 years old with active or convalescent COVID-19. The CDR3 runs from the conserved cysteine through the conserved F or W. Each record gives: J gene, D gene, V gene, clone size, CDR3 DNA, CDR3 protein. D genes are given only for firm matches. Where a row states a size, it is once, few, many or the class of an expanded clone; other rows omit it.

TRBJ1-5 | TRBD1 | TRBV28 | . | TGTGCCAGCAGTTTTCGGGACAGGGATCGTCAGCCCCAGCATTTT | CASSFRDRDRQPQHF
TRBJ2-3 | TRBD2 | TRBV9 | . | TGTGCCAGCAGCTCACTAGCGGGGTCTAGCACAGATACGCAGTATTTT | CASSSLAGSSTDTQYF
TRBJ1-2 | . | TRBV7-9 | once | TGTGCCAGCAGCTTAGCAGGAGCAGGGAACTATGGCTACACCTTC | CASSLAGAGNYGYTF
TRBJ1-1 | . | TRBV28 | few | TGTGCCAGCAGATCGCGGCTTGACGCTGAAGCTTTCTTT | CASRSRLDAEAFF
TRBJ2-2 | TRBD1 | TRBV19 | . | TGTGCCGGGCGACAGGGGGGTAACGGGGAGCTGTTTTTT | CAGRQGGNGELFF
TRBJ2-7 | TRBD1 | TRBV2 | . | TGTGCCAGCACCGCGCGGACAGGGCCCGTTTTTTTGGGGTTC | CASTARTGPVFLGF
TRBJ2-3 | TRBD2 | TRBV9 | few | TGTGCCAGCGCCGGACTAGCGGGCACAGATACGCAGTATTTT | CASAGLAGTDTQYF
TRBJ1-6 | TRBD1 | TRBV30 | few | TGTGCCTGGTCTGGACAGGGTGCCGGACCCCTCCACTTT | CAWSGQGAGPLHF
TRBJ2-7 | TRBD2 | TRBV7-2 | once | TGTGCCAGCAGCTCACTAGCGGGCGCCTCCTACGAGCAGTACTTC | CASSSLAGASYEQYF
TRBJ1-1 | TRBD1 | TRBV30 | . | TGTGCCTATCGGACAGGGTGGTTTGAAGCTTTCTTT | CAYRTGWFEAFF
TRBJ2-3 | . | TRBV9 | . | TGTGCCAGCAGCGTAGAATCGACAGACCGCACAGATACGCAGTATTTT | CASSVESTDRTDTQYF
TRBJ1-6 | TRBD1 | TRBV5-4 | . | TGTGCCAGCAGCTCGACAGGGGGAGCGAATTCACCCCTCCACTTT | CASSSTGGANSPLHF
TRBJ1-1 | . | TRBV7-9 | . | TGTGCCAGCAGCCCCTGGGGGCCTTTCTTT | CASSPWGPFF
TRBJ1-1 | TRBD1 | TRBV5-1 | . | TGCGCCAGCAGCTCGTCCCCGACAGGGGGTGGGGCTTTCTTT | CASSSSPTGGGAFF
TRBJ2-3 | TRBD2 | TRBV6-5 | . | TGTGCCAGCAGTTACGGAGCGGGAGGGCTCCCAGATACGCAGTATTTT | CASSYGAGGLPDTQYF
TRBJ1-2 | TRBD1 | TRBV18 | . | TGTGCCAGCTCACCCGAAAATACCTTAACAGGGGCGGCCCTCTATGGCTACACCTTC | CASSPENTLTGAALYGYTF